This T cell receptor beta chain was documented in a study of CD8+ T cells in alopecia areata. The overall study: In an open-label trial, patients got 5 to 10 mg tofacitinib twice daily. It was 6 to 18 months of tofacitinib, and then there were 6 months off drug.

The treatment is: oral pan-JAK inhibitor, 5-10 mg twice daily. The sequencing template was cDNA reverse transcribed from extracted RNA. Repertoires were generated with immunoSEQ multiplex PCR, while TCRdb's copy carries only in-frame clones and drops some. The table records about 160,000 clones, approximately 62% of them present only once. Findings of the study overall: Greater clonality was observed in lesional scalp samples, especially alopecia totalis/universalis, versus normal scalp. It was less clear whether patients shared TCRs than it was in mice, possibly because of HLA.

Comment on this clone: Its antigen is unidentified.

The sample here was CD4+ T cells sorted from blood, taken at week 24, from a patient treated with tofacitinib. The sequence came from a human donor with alopecia areata.

The DNA for the CDR3 is TGTGCCAGCAGAATGTCGGGGCTAGGGTTCTACGAGCAGTACTTC. Its translation is CASRMSGLGFYEQYF. V gene TRBV6-5 combines with J gene TRBJ2-7; tentatively, D is TRBD1 or TRBD2 (5 bases each). V lost 6 bases, J lost 3 bases, and 18 bases lay in between. The germline V gene has CDR1 MNHEY and CDR2 SVGAGI. This CDR3 is built from 15 residues.